This T cell receptor (beta chain) was retrieved from a study of T cell repertoires in cytomegalovirus infection. Study-wide background: Public TCR beta signatures indicated both CMV infection and matching HLA type. The study, taken as a whole, reports: Identification of carriers of CMV plus the relevant HLA was achieved through cumulative public TCR beta family frequency. The response measured ex vivo was dominated by TCR beta clonotypes (HLA-C-restricted and CMV-specific).

Germline V gene lookup returns CDR1 SGHTA and CDR2 FQGNSA. The V end was cut by 2 bases, the J end by 5 bases, with 12 bases between. The CDR3 is 14 amino acids. TCRdb redid the calling of the reads with MiXCR, one entry per CDR3 protein. The sample consists of under 300,000 distinct CDR3 sequences, 9% to 15% of them appearing once. This clonotype has ten or more counts. The antigen is not known. The sequencing sample was made of PBMCs. The chain employs TRBV7-2 and TRBJ2-5, with D perhaps matching TRBD2 (6 bases). This receptor was taken from a human donor in good health (CMV status not recorded). Some clones in this sample may be carry-over from other donors' samples. Here the CDR3 DNA reads TGTGCCAGCAGCTTAATTGGAGGGGTGGAGACCCAGTACTTC. Residues: CASSLIGGVETQYF.